Given below is one TCR beta chain in context. This CDR3 spans 13 amino acids. V shed 8 bases, J shed 5 bases, and the junction held 8 bases outside the gene matches. The V gene's germline CDR1 is SNHLY and CDR2 FYNNEI. The data originate from a study of T cell changes during pregnancy in multiple sclerosis. Clones were sequenced by immunoSEQ multiplex PCR, and TCRdb holds only the in-frame ones, with some missing. Of tens of thousands of clones in the sample, more than 85% were seen once. This specimen consisted of CD8+ T cells from peripheral blood mononuclear cells, obtained after pregnancy. The origin of this receptor is a female donor with multiple sclerosis, enrolled in a pregnancy study. The V call is TRBV2, the J call TRBJ1-2, with 7 bases lining up with TRBD1. The CDR3 reads CASRDSDVYGYTF. CDR3 sequence (DNA): TGTGCCAGCCGGGACAGCGACGTATATGGCTACACCTTC.